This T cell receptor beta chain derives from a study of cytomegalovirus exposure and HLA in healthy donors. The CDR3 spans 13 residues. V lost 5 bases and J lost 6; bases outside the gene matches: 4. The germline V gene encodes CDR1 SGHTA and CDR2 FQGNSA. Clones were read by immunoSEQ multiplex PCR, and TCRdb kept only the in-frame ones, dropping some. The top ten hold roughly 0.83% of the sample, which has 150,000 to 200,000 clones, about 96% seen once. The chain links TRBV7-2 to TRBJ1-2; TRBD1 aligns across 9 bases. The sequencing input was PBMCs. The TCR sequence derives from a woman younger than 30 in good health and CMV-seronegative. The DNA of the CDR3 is TGTGCCAGCAGCCAGGGACAGGGTAATGGCTACACCTTC. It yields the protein CASSQGQGNGYTF.